This T cell receptor (beta chain) was captured by sequencing in a study of sequential checkpoint blockade in melanoma. Across the study: First-line arms were nivolumab then ipilimumab, or the reverse, randomized 1:1. About 88 pretreatment tumor DNA samples were TCRβ immunosequenced. About two dozen patients had matched tumor biopsies before treatment and at week 13 after nivolumab or ipilimumab alone. General study points: Rising tumor T-cell fraction and clonality meant about 30 times likelier benefit.

Per the germline V gene, CDR1 is KGHSH and CDR2 is LQKENI. This CDR3 is built from 13 residues. Losses at the gene ends were 3 bases for V and 7 bases for J; bases not matched to a gene: 3. Treatment denoted: randomized to nivolumab then ipilimumab (arm A) or the reverse (arm B). This clone was counted only a few times. The target antigen is unknown. Produced via immunoSEQ multiplex PCR; TCRdb's table is partial and in-frame only. The profile shows 35,000 to 40,000 clones, more than 25% of them singletons. The clonotype was recovered from a human donor with melanoma. The sequenced sample was tumor tissue (inferred from file names), obtained from a patient given nivolumab and ipilimumab in sequence. This chain uses TRBV18 with TRBJ2-1; 7 bases are shared with TRBD1. Here the CDR3 DNA reads TGTGCCAGCTCACCCGTGACAGGGAATGAGCAGTTCTTC. This encodes CASSPVTGNEQFF.